This TCR beta chain originates from a study of blood T cell repertoires in COVID-19. On the study more broadly: Collection of acute and convalescent COVID-19 samples took place in the United States, Italy and Spain. From T cells, B-cell-depleted T cells, or PBMCs came the material, which was cDNA or gDNA.

Authors' methods: Reference gene primer amplification in the assay estimated nucleated cell counts. TCRdb's table, derived via immunoSEQ multiplex PCR, lists solely in-frame clones and lacks some. Clonal size and the V and J genes are those of that table, whereas D and trimming came from the DNA. Of roughly 180,000 clones in the sample, about 85% are singletons; the top ten hold about 1.2%. This CDR3 contains 17 residues. Per germline, CDR1 SGHVS and CDR2 FNYEAQ. With 5 bases clipped from V and 5 bases from J, the junction kept 13 bases outside the gene matches. This clone was seen a single time. Sequenced material: peripheral blood. The rearrangement joins TRBV7-6 to TRBJ2-3; 10 nucleotides line up with TRBD2. The receptor was isolated from a man in his sixties who had recovered from COVID-19. The CDR3 sequence: CASSPSGSGGPRDTQYF. DNA of the CDR3: TGTGCCAGCAGCCCTTCGGGTAGCGGGGGGCCCAGAGATACGCAGTATTTT.